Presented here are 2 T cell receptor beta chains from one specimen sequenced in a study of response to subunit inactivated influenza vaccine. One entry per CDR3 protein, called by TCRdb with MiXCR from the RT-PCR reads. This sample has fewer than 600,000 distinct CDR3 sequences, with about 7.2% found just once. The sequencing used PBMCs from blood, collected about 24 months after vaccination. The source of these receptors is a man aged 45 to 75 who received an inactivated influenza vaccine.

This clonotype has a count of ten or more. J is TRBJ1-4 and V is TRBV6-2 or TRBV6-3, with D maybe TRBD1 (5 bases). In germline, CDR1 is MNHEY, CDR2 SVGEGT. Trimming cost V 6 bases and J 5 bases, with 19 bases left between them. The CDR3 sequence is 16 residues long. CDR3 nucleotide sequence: TGTGCCAGCAGCAAACCGGGACTGCAAAAGAATGAAAAACTGTTTTTT. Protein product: CASSKPGLQKNEKLFF.

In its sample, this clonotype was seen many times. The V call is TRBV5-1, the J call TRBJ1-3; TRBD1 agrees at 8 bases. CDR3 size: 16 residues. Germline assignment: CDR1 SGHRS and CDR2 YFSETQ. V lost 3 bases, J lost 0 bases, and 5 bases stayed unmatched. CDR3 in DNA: TGCGCCAGCAGCTCCCAGGGGGCCAACTCTGGAAACACCATATATTTT. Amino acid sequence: CASSSQGANSGNTIYF. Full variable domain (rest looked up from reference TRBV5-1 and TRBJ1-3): KAGVTQTPRYLIKTRGQQVTLSCSPISGHRSVSWYQQTPGQGLQFLFEYFSETQRNKGNFPGRFSGRQFSNSRSEMNVSTLELGDSALYLCASSSQGANSGNTIYFGEGSWLTVV.